This TCR beta chain originates from a study of beta chain features in type 1 diabetes. About the research overall: Examination covered almost 110,000,000 sorted cells spanning all samples.

The study reverse transcribed the entire isolated RNA, so it sequenced expressed TCRB transcripts. This table comes from immunoSEQ multiplex PCR, and its TCRdb copy is limited to in-frame clones, with some not included. The profile covers around 320,000 clones, with approximately 15% appearing a single time and about 6.6% taken by the ten largest. As for this clone: Antigen: not known. A much bigger clone sits one base away, suggesting this may be a read error.

The CDR3 consists of 12 residues. The V gene's germline CDR1 is SGHDT and CDR2 YYEEEE. With 2 bases removed from V and 5 bases from J, the gap between germline ends came to 4 bases. Sorted CD4+ subsets: naive, central memory, regulatory, stem cell-like memory (CD45RO/CCR7/CD25/CD127/CD95/CD27 panel). Study conclusions and caveats: In type 1 diabetes patients, VDJ junctions had fewer insertions; deletions at these junctions were more frequent. Highly expressing activated T cells could be over-counted with a cDNA template.

The receptor was derived from a man in his thirties or forties in good health. The sequenced sample consisted of central memory CD4+ T cells from blood. This rearrangement joins TRBV5-6 to TRBJ2-2; D remains ambiguous. CDR3 DNA: TGTGCCAGCAGCTTTATAACCGGGGAGCTGTTTTTT. Translated, it gives CASSFITGELFF.